This passage covers 22 T cell receptor beta chains from one sample sequenced in a study of blood T cell repertoires in COVID-19. TCRdb keeps only in-frame clones here, not all; method: immunoSEQ multiplex PCR. The sample carries around 160,000 clones, almost 85% recorded once. The specimen was peripheral blood. All receptors come from a human donor with acute or convalescent COVID-19. The donor label of this sample is uncertain.

The genes are TRBV4-3 and TRBJ1-4; a possible D gene is TRBD1 (5 bases). V lost 1 base and J 6 bases, leaving 12 bases between the germline ends. From germline, CDR1 is LGHNA and CDR2 YSLEER. This CDR3 has 15 amino acids. In nucleotides, the CDR3 is TGCGCCAGCAGCCAAGTTAGTTGGGGGGATGAAAAACTGTTTTTT. It encodes CASSQVSWGDEKLFF.

The chain joins TRBV27 to TRBJ2-3; perhaps TRBD1 as D (5 bases). Germline loops: CDR1 MNHEY, CDR2 SMNVEV (reference sequence). Deletions cut 6 bases from V and 1 base from J, with 8 bases between. This CDR3 comprises 13 residues. Here the CDR3 DNA reads TGTGCCAGCAGCGTACAGGGCACAGATACGCAGTATTTT. It specifies CASSVQGTDTQYF.

V usage is TRBV18 and J usage is TRBJ2-5, with 7 bases lining up with TRBD1. CDR3 length equals 15 residues. V dropped 5 bases and J dropped 4; count of bases not matched to a gene: 10. Germline V gene data show CDR1 as KGHSH and CDR2 as LQKENI. CDR3 sequence: CASSKTLAGGETQYF. For the CDR3, the DNA is TGTGCCAGCTCAAAGACCCTGGCAGGGGGAGAGACCCAGTACTTC. Full variable domain (missing parts from reference TRBV18 and TRBJ2-5): NAGVMQNPRHLVRRRGQEARLRCSPMKGHSHVYWYRQLPEEGLKFMVYLQKENIIDESGMPKERFSAEFPKEGPSILRIQQVVRGDSAAYFCASSKTLAGGETQYFGPGTRLLVL.

This clone was recorded a few times. The J gene is TRBJ2-1, the V gene TRBV7-2; tentatively, D is TRBD1 (6 bases). The CDR3 runs 14 residues. In germline, CDR1 is SGHTA, CDR2 FQGNSA. V shed 1 base and J shed 16 bases, with 20 bases lying between them. The CDR3 region is CASSLEGVRSGGFF. The CDR3 nucleotides are TGTGCCAGCAGCTTAGAAGGGGTGCGCAGTGGGGGCTTCTTC.

This rearrangement joins TRBV11-2 to TRBJ2-2, with TRBD2 matching 8 bases. Germline lookup yields CDR1 SGHAT and CDR2 FQNNGV. V was clipped by 5 bases and J by 0 bases; unmatched bases: 14. There are 19 residues in the CDR3. The CDR3 sequence: CASSPRPPSSGTNTGELFF. CDR3 coding DNA: TGTGCCAGCAGCCCACGCCCCCCGAGTAGCGGGACGAACACCGGGGAGCTGTTTTTT.

This chain links TRBV3-1 (or the pseudogene TRBV3-2) with TRBJ1-4, with 12 bases matching TRBD1. The CDR3 is 15 amino acids. Unmatched junction bases numbered 3, after V lost 0 bases and J lost 10 bases. CDR1 is LGHDT, CDR2 YNNKEL, per germline (reference sequence). CDR3 DNA sequence: TGTGCCAGCAGCCAAGATCGGGACAGGGGGCGAAAACTGTTTTTT. This gives the protein CASSQDRDRGRKLFF.

The sample holds a few counts of this clone. The chain uses TRBV3-1 (or the pseudogene TRBV3-2) and TRBJ1-3; D may be TRBD1 (5 bases). Trimming removed 5 bases at V and 0 bases at J, with 11 bases between. This CDR3 is 15 amino acids long. Germline V lookup: CDR1 LGHDT, CDR2 YNNKEL (reference sequence). The CDR3 reads CASSGRQHSGNTIYF. CDR3 in DNA: TGTGCCAGCAGCGGAAGACAGCACTCTGGAAACACCATATATTTT.

This clone was seen a single time. The chain uses TRBV7-9 and TRBJ2-1; TRBD2 matches 11 bases. The CDR3 extends over 15 amino acids. Unmatched junction bases numbered 4, after V lost 5 bases and J lost 4 bases. CDR1 and CDR2 from the germline V gene are SEHNR and FQNEAQ (reference sequence). This CDR3 reads CASSPGTSGYNEQFF. The CDR3, as DNA: TGTGCCAGCAGCCCCGGGACTAGCGGTTACAATGAGCAGTTCTTC.

The rearrangement joins TRBV5-1 to TRBJ1-2; D possibly corresponds to TRBD1 (5 bases). The CDR3 runs to 14 residues. Deletions cut 0 bases from V and 8 bases from J, with 14 bases between. Germline CDR1 reads SGHRS; CDR2 reads YFSETQ. The DNA of the CDR3 is TGCGCCAGCAGCTTGGCCAGGGAGGGAGACGGCTACACCTTC. Translated, it gives CASSLAREGDGYTF.

This chain uses TRBV5-1 with TRBJ1-1; 7 bases align to TRBD1. The CDR3 totals 16 residues. The germline CDR1 and CDR2 sequences are SGHRS and YFSETQ. V lost 2 bases, J lost 0 bases, and 7 bases stayed unmatched. CDR3 nucleotide sequence: TGCGCCAGCAGCTTAGAGGGGACAGACCTGAACACTGAAGCTTTCTTT. This encodes CASSLEGTDLNTEAFF.

The CDR3 spells CAWSVTRSPSGGELFF. CDR3 in DNA: TGTGCCTGGAGTGTAACACGGTCCCCGTCGGGGGGGGAGCTGTTTTTT. V gene TRBV30 combines with J gene TRBJ2-2; tentatively, D is TRBD2 (5 bases). The CDR3 runs 16 residues. Trimming pared 0 bases from V and 8 bases from J, leaving 19 bases between. In germline, CDR1 is GTSNPN, CDR2 SVGIG (reference sequence).

The chain links TRBV5-6 to TRBJ1-5; the D is unclear. The CDR3 runs 14 residues. CDR1 is SGHDT, CDR2 YYEEEE, per germline. Trimming shortened V by 3 bases and J by 6 bases, and 13 bases separated the two germline ends. In DNA, the CDR3 is TGTGCCAGCAGCTCGCCCACGAGAGGTCAGCCCCAGCATTTT. Translation: CASSSPTRGQPQHF.

The chain uses TRBV20-1 and TRBJ1-1, with D uncertain. Germline lookup yields CDR1 DFQATT and CDR2 SNEGSKA (reference sequence). The CDR3 is made up of 14 amino acids. V gave up 3 bases and J gave up 7 bases, with 18 bases separating them. CDR3 region: CSASPHGSGIEAFF. CDR3 bases: TGCAGTGCTAGTCCCCATGGGAGTGGGATTGAAGCTTTCTTT.

The chain couples TRBV6-5 to TRBJ1-2, with 7 bases matching TRBD1. The ends lost 2 bases at V and 2 bases at J; junction bases unmatched: 8. The CDR3 covers 16 residues. The germline V gene encodes CDR1 MNHEY and CDR2 SVGAGI. The CDR3 loop reads CASSYADLRGNYGYTF. The CDR3, as DNA: TGTGCCAGCAGTTACGCGGATCTCAGGGGGAACTATGGCTACACCTTC.

The rearrangement joins TRBV7-2 to TRBJ2-3; 10 positions match TRBD2. CDR3 length: 14 amino acids. CDR1 and CDR2 (germline): SGHTA, FQGNSA. Unmatched junction bases numbered 2, after V lost 6 bases and J lost 2 bases. This chain's CDR3 is CASRLAGTTDTQYF. In DNA form, the CDR3 reads TGTGCCAGCAGACTAGCGGGGACCACAGATACGCAGTATTTT. Using reference TRBV7-2 and TRBJ2-3 for the parts outside the CDR3, the full variable domain is GAGVSQSPSNKVTEKGKDVELRCDPISGHTALYWYRQSLGQGLEFLIYFQGNSAPDKSGLPSDRFSAERTGGSVSTLTIQRTQQEDSAVYLCASRLAGTTDTQYFGPGTRLTVL.

This clone was seen more than once but under ten times. The chain has TRBV10-3 and TRBJ2-7; TRBD1 matches 10 bases. CDR3 size: 15 residues. J lost 5 bases, V lost 4 bases, and 8 bases had no gene match. Per the germline V gene, CDR1 is ENHRY and CDR2 is SYGVKD. The DNA of the CDR3 is TGTGCCATCAGTGCCAGACAGGGGGCGCTTAACGAGCAGTACTTC. Protein: CAISARQGALNEQYF.

The rearrangement joins TRBV4-3 to TRBJ1-6; 7 positions match TRBD1. This CDR3 is 14 amino acids long. V shed 4 bases and J 13 bases; nucleotides not matched to a gene: 10. CDR1 and CDR2 (germline): LGHNA, YSLEER. CDR3 region: CASSLGTERSPLHF. CDR3 DNA sequence: TGCGCCAGCAGCCTCGGGACAGAAAGGTCGCCCCTCCACTTT.

This chain uses TRBV10-3 with TRBJ1-4, with TRBD1 identical over 7 bases. J gave up 6 bases and V 11 bases, and 6 bases lay outside the gene matches. There are 12 residues in the CDR3. Germline values: CDR1 ENHRY, CDR2 SYGVKD. CDR3 nucleotides: TGTGCCGCACGGACAGGTGATGAAAAACTGTTTTTT. Its protein is CAARTGDEKLFF.

In this sample, this clone turned up once. The chain has TRBV2 and TRBJ2-1; 7 bases agree with TRBD1. The CDR3 has 13 residues. Germline V gives CDR1 SNHLY, CDR2 FYNNEI. J lost 11 bases, V lost 2 bases, and 6 bases had no gene match. CDR3 DNA sequence: TGTGCCAGCAGTGAACGACAGGGACCTAAGCAGTTCTTC. Protein sequence: CASSERQGPKQFF. Filled out from reference TRBV2 and TRBJ2-1, the complete variable domain reads EPEVTQTPSHQVTQMGQEVILRCVPISNHLYFYWYRQILGQKVEFLVSFYNNEISEKSEIFDDQFSVERPDGSNFTLKIRSTKLEDSAMYFCASSERQGPKQFFGPGTRLTVL.

The chain has TRBV3-1 (or the pseudogene TRBV3-2) and TRBJ1-2; D possibly corresponds to TRBD1 (5 bases). CDR1 is LGHDT, CDR2 YNNKEL, per germline (reference sequence). Trimming cost V 1 base and J 8 bases, with 14 bases left between them. The CDR3 is 14 amino acids. The CDR3 DNA reads TGTGCCAGCAGCCAAGTGGCAGGGCCCGGGGGCTACACCTTC. Protein product: CASSQVAGPGGYTF.

The gene calls are TRBV12-3 or TRBV12-4 and TRBJ2-1, with D unclear. The CDR3 consists of 11 residues. Trimming took off 0 bases at V and 10 bases at J, with 4 bases between the two ends. Here the CDR3 DNA reads TGTGCCAGCAGTTTAGCGACAGAGCAGTTCTTC. This translates into CASSLATEQFF.

The chain is built from TRBV7-8 and TRBJ2-5; the match to TRBD1 covers 9 bases. CDR3 length: 16 residues. V dropped 3 bases and J dropped 2; count of bases not matched to a gene: 7. Per germline, CDR1 SGHVS and CDR2 FQNEAQ. This CDR3 reads CASSLRRQGGQETQYF. The DNA for the CDR3 is TGTGCCAGCAGCTTGAGGCGACAGGGGGGACAAGAGACCCAGTACTTC.